This T cell receptor (beta chain) was sequenced in a study of cytomegalovirus exposure and HLA in healthy donors (TCRdb year 2017). Study-level background: In an earlier analysis of roughly 590 of the donors, approximately 260 Gb of sequence data and approximately 120 million unique TCR beta sequences from roughly 190 million T cells were reported. About 280 gigabases of sequencing data and around 85 million unique TCR sequences made up an early release that covered 640 HLA-typed donors. Of the roughly 400 genotyped donors, around 81% fell in the genetic ancestry cluster associated with self-reported Caucasian donors. The study aimed to test whether cataloging public T cell receptors could reveal signatures of past pathogen exposure. The T cell repertoires of 666 subjects were profiled by immunosequencing and related to cytomegalovirus serostatus. Besides the first cohort of more than 650 subjects, a separate validation cohort made up of about 120 different subjects was used. High-throughput TCR immunosequencing, statistical association of individual TCRs with disease status, and machine learning were combined to predict cytomegalovirus infection status. A later analysis re-examined previously published TCR beta repertoires from more than 550 donors and added high-resolution HLA genotyping to investigate patterns of TCR occurrence. Rather than drawing on any new phenotypic data, the later analysis identified candidate immune exposures from TCR beta sequences and the way those sequences occurred across donors. To decide whether each TCR beta V gene segment behaved as functional or pseudogenic, an earlier analysis of approximately 600 of the donors relied on high-throughput TCR beta sequencing. Donor age, sex, ethnicity and CMV serostatus were compiled alongside the repertoire data. In a later genetic analysis, genome-wide SNP genotypes for 398 of the 666 donors were used, and that subset was treated as a discovery cohort. Every discovery cohort repertoire had been produced on one sequencing platform. Both class I and class II loci were covered by HLA typing, at four-digit resolution. Typing coverage varied by locus: 629-630 donors for A, B, C, DRB1 and DQB1; roughly 560 for DQA1; approximately 570 for DPA1; fewer than 480 for DPB1. Four or five DR-DQ haplotypes were handled as single units for association and clustering because linkage in the cohort was strong. On average, roughly 250,000 unique TCR beta nucleotide sequences were sequenced per donor among some 420 genotyped donors of the cohort, with roughly 18% of those sequences being non-productive. General conclusions and limits of the study: A later analysis found that TCR association rates varied across HLA loci, with DRB1 alleles showing the most associated TCRs and HLA-C alleles the fewest. Correlated functional status among segregating V segments might be attributable to linkage disequilibrium, but an unknown experimental factor could not be ruled out. A group of highly shared sequence variants was considered likely to be a technical artifact of the sequencing pipeline. The earlier analysis of approximately 560 of the donors excluded some 16 rarely observed V segments, including chromosome 9 orphons, because counts were too low. A few of the identified cytomegalovirus-associated TCR beta chains were confirmed in vitro to be specific for cytomegalovirus antigens. Assigning TCR associations to individual alleles was difficult when HLA alleles, especially DR and DQ, strongly co-occurred. Immune exposure information for the cohort was limited to CMV serostatus. An association between a missense DCLRE1C variant and V-gene and J-gene trimming of TCR beta chains was found in a later genetic analysis and replicated in an independent cohort. Compared with equally common non-associated chains, HLA-associated TCR beta chains in a later analysis were more clonally expanded and had lower generation probabilities. In a later analysis, some 17,000 TCR beta sequences were associated with specific HLA alleles at a false discovery rate of 0.05. Most TCR sequences were seen in very few donors, while some public TCRs were found in many individuals. A later analysis found that most CMV-associated TCR beta chains appeared HLA-restricted, with HLA associations seemingly driven largely by CMV exposure. Roughly uniform sequencing depth across donors was assumed in presence/absence analyses, although this assumption may not hold. A further reported finding was that TCR beta sequences accurately predicted the HLA-A and HLA-B alleles for most subjects in the first cohort. Because the 87-base-pair reads could not distinguish some IMGT-functional V segments, including TRBV6-2 and TRBV6-3, those segments were excluded. A later genetic analysis reported fewer N-insertions in productive TCRs among donors in an Asian-associated ancestry cluster than the roughly 620-donor mean. The study gave a list of under 200 TCR beta chains associated with cytomegalovirus. Broadly in line with IMGT annotations, most TCR beta V segments showed up in productive rearrangements about 87% or about 30% of the time in an earlier analysis of 587 of the donors. The classifier was reported to diagnose cytomegalovirus status with high specificity and sensitivity in both the original and validation cohorts. Because HLA typing was missing for some donors at each locus, association tests included only the typed subset. According to a later analysis, parvovirus B19, influenza, CMV and Epstein-Barr virus appeared linked to several top co-occurrence clusters. The authors suggested that the approach could potentially be extended to other disease states and immunological phenotypes. The cohort was sequenced for TCR beta chains only, and without alpha or paired-chain data the features that could be detected were limited.

The cohort was made up of 650 to 700 healthy bone marrow donors. At the time of sampling, every cohort member was nominally healthy, though immune exposures that went unrecorded were likely present. The donor was CMV seronegative and was included in the group of a few hundred seronegative cohort members. Each donor provided a peripheral blood sample, and peripheral blood mononuclear cells were used for TCR beta sequencing. The Qiagen DNeasy Blood Extraction Kit was used to extract genomic DNA from the blood cell samples. A remark on this clone: This clone's antigen is unknown. Base qualities were left out, and no much larger clone turns up one base away.

The method was the immunoSEQ multiplex PCR assay. The multiplex PCR relied on a mix of 60 forward primers for TCR Vbeta segments and 13 reverse primers for TCR Jbeta segments. Amplification of the CDR3 region of rearranged TCR beta genes was performed with a multiplex PCR assay on genomic DNA. The Illumina HiSeq System was used to sequence the amplified TCR beta libraries as 87-base-pair reads. The published analysis was carried out like this. In a later analysis, 77 million or so unique TCR beta chains were counted across the approximately 640 repertoires, and roughly 10 million of these chains were shared by at least two donors. To remove PCR and sequencing errors, raw reads were error-corrected and collapsed into unique sequences using a nearest-neighbor algorithm that merged closely related sequences. V, D and J gene segments were assigned by aligning CDR3 sequences to IMGT reference sequences. For a sequence to be retained, at least a six-nucleotide match to both a V gene segment and a J gene segment was required. Rearrangements were classified as productive when the CDR3 lacked stop codons and remained in frame with V and J, and all other rearrangements were classified as non-productive. CDR3 was defined according to IMGT convention as the region running from the second conserved V-encoded cysteine to the conserved J-encoded phenylalanine. Sequences without an unambiguous match to a single V gene segment were excluded from the earlier analysis of about 600 of the donors. An earlier analysis of several hundred of the donors called V segments functional above 56.7% productive rearrangements and segregating when the between-donor standard deviation exceeded 5%. To diagnose cytomegalovirus status from the catalog of TCR beta chain sequences, a statistical classification framework was built. A later analysis assigned V and J genes by comparing TCR nucleotide sequences with IMGT/GENE-DB human TR gene sequences. The TCRdist pipeline was used in a later analysis to assign CDR3 sequences and most-parsimonious VDJ recombination scenarios. In a later analysis, every TCR beta chain was defined by the combination of its CDR3 amino acid sequence and its V-gene family, and reads without a unique V-gene family were dropped. A later analysis removed roughly 590 highly shared, low-generation-probability nucleotide sequences to deal with suspected cross-contamination and a sequencing artifact. A later analysis calculated a clonal expansion index for each public chain from normalized within-repertoire ranks of inferred template counts. A later analysis computed generation probabilities with a VDJ recombination model fitted to out-of-frame rearrangements, and checked the results against IGoR. Hypergeometric tests were used in a later analysis to score TCR-TCR, TCR-HLA and TCR-CMV co-occurrence, with a repertoire-size bias correction applied to the TCR pairs. False discovery rates were estimated in a later analysis by permuting HLA or CMV assignments 20 times. In a later analysis, co-occurring TCRs were grouped using DBSCAN, and TCRdist sequence similarity was added for clustering within HLA-allele-positive subsets. Repertoires with fewer than 30,000 or more than 120,000 public chains were left out of co-occurrence clustering, as were four to six repertoires with anomalous nucleotide sharing. Sourced from immuneACCESS, this table was stored by TCRdb with only in-frame sequences that have V and J called. A share of the clones is absent; for the studies checked, an unresolved V gene accounts for under half, and the remainder has no known explanation. For V, J and clone size, that table is used; D and trimming come from the DNA. This sample is represented by 100,000 to 150,000 clones; 75% to 85% of them were singletons. Roughly 1.2% of the sample goes to the ten largest clones.

V is trimmed back by 9 bases and J by 3 bases, and the junction contains 5 bases that no gene match accounts for. Including cysteine and phenylalanine, the CDR3 has 14 amino acids. Here the CDR3 DNA is all that survives: 42 bases in frame from base 1. CDR1 MNHNS and CDR2 SASEGT were looked up in the germline V gene. The sequence is built from TRBV6-1 and TRBJ2-1; 10 of the junction bases match TRBD2. Material for sequencing was PBMCs. The receptor was derived from a girl aged 2 to 10 in good health and CMV-seronegative. CDR3 loop: CASGIAGGYNEQFF. The DNA reads TGTGCCAGTGGTATAGCGGGGGGCTACAATGAGCAGTTCTTC.